Described below is a single T cell receptor (beta chain) sequence and its context. Its target is not known. During the collection period, no donor immune events like infections were recorded. The data stem from a study of identifying expanded T cells in peripheral blood. Using immunoSEQ multiplex PCR, the repertoire was profiled, and TCRdb retains in-frame clones only, with some absent. The sample consists of over 100,000 clones, about 85% of them appearing once. The CDR3 has 15 amino acids. Unmatched junction bases numbered 6, after V lost 3 bases and J lost 4 bases. CDR1 and CDR2 from the germline V gene are SGHTA and FQGNSA. Study observations and caveats: Roughly two-week clone count variance significantly increased as total template count grew. Over approximately two and four weeks, about 17 and 20 clones changed, versus approximately 1.1 between replicates.

The clonotype comes from a person aged 18 to 69 in good health. The rearrangement links TRBV7-2 to TRBJ2-5, with 9 bases that match TRBD2. Sequencing was done on a sample of blood. CDR3 bases: TGTGCCAGCAGCTTCATCCCGACTAGCGGAGAGACCCAGTACTTC. Its protein product is CASSFIPTSGETQYF.